Shown below are 31 T cell receptor beta chains from a single sample sequenced in a study of human T cells and chemical hapten exposure. TCRdb called the RACE reads again in MiXCR, with one record for every CDR3 protein. This sample has fewer than 80,000 distinct CDR3 sequences, with about 10% found just once. Time point meaning: patch test 3, about 24 weeks after DPC sensitization. The sample's treatment: therapeutic diphenylcyclopropenone sensitization with weekly scalp DPC. Sequencing used whole blood, obtained in connection with sensitization to the hapten diphenylcyclopropenone (DPC). These receptor sequences come from a woman in her thirties with alopecia areata. Some clones in this sample may be carry-over from other donors' samples.

The table lists this clonotype with a few counts. This chain uses TRBV29-1 with TRBJ1-2; TRBD1 aligns across 8 bases. J was trimmed by 4 bases and V by 5 bases; bases with no gene match: 6. The CDR3 contains 13 residues. In germline, CDR1 is SQVTM, CDR2 ANQGSEA. CDR3 residues: CSVPRQGPYGYTF. DNA of the CDR3: TGCAGCGTTCCAAGACAGGGGCCCTATGGCTACACCTTC.

The chain recombines TRBV7-9 with TRBJ2-3; TRBD2 agrees at 7 bases. The junction had 5 bases not matched to a gene; V was cut back by 3 bases and J by 5 bases. The CDR3 is made up of 14 amino acids. Germline loops: CDR1 SEHNR, CDR2 FQNEAQ (reference sequence). DNA for the CDR3: TGTGCCAGCAGCTTCGGACTAGAGGGAGATACGCAGTATTTT. This codes for CASSFGLEGDTQYF.

The chain joins TRBV4-1 to TRBJ2-1; 11 bases agree with TRBD2. The CDR3 covers 18 residues. The trim removed 4 bases at V and 3 bases at J, leaving 11 bases unmatched. From germline, CDR1 is MGHRA and CDR2 YSYEKL. The CDR3 DNA is TGCGCCAGCAGCCTTACAAAATCCGGGACTAGCGGCTACAATGAGCAGTTCTTC. It encodes CASSLTKSGTSGYNEQFF.

This clonotype was seen a few times. This chain uses TRBV12-3 or TRBV12-4 with TRBJ1-1, with D maybe TRBD1 (5 bases). This CDR3 comprises 14 residues. Trimming left V 2 bases short and J 5 bases short, with 12 bases between. The CDR3 DNA reads TGTGCCAGCAGTTTACTAGAGGGGCTAACTGAAGCTTTCTTT. This sequence encodes CASSLLEGLTEAFF.

This clonotype showed up many times. The genes are TRBV27 and TRBJ1-1, with 7 bases matching TRBD1. V gave up 2 bases and J gave up 5 bases; unmatched junction bases: 8. There are 15 residues in the CDR3. Germline lookup yields CDR1 MNHEY and CDR2 SMNVEV (reference sequence). The CDR3 sequence: CASSLGATGVTEAFF. The CDR3 DNA sequence: TGTGCCAGCAGTTTAGGCGCCACAGGGGTAACTGAAGCTTTCTTT.

V gene TRBV12-3 or TRBV12-4 combines with J gene TRBJ1-3, with D maybe TRBD1 (6 bases). This CDR3 spans 14 amino acids. V was cut by 3 bases and J by 4 bases, with 10 bases left in between. CDR3 sequence reads: CASSFGGAGNTIYF. The CDR3 DNA is TGTGCCAGCAGTTTCGGGGGGGCCGGAAACACCATATATTTT.

This clonotype showed up many times. The J gene is TRBJ2-2, the V gene TRBV7-8; D possibly uses TRBD1 or TRBD2 (5 bases each). Germline V gives CDR1 SGHVS, CDR2 FQNEAQ. The V gene lost 4 bases and the J gene lost 3 bases, with 9 bases spanning the gap. The CDR3 extends over 14 amino acids. Written as DNA, the CDR3 is TGTGCCAGCAGCTCCGGGACGGACACCGGGGAGCTGTTTTTT. Protein product: CASSSGTDTGELFF.

The gene calls are TRBV28 and TRBJ1-3; D call uncertain. V was pared by 4 bases and J by 0 bases, with 10 bases between. The CDR3 totals 15 residues. Germline V gene data show CDR1 as MDHEN and CDR2 as SYDVKM. The CDR3 spells CASSSSRDSGNTIYF. CDR3 DNA: TGTGCCAGCAGTTCGTCCCGGGACTCTGGAAACACCATATATTTT.

This clonotype was counted many times. V is TRBV7-6 and J is TRBJ2-5; D is tentatively TRBD1 or TRBD2 (6 bases each). The germline V and J ends were trimmed by 5 bases and 5 bases, with 15 bases remaining between them. Germline assignment: CDR1 SGHVS and CDR2 FNYEAQ. The CDR3 spans 14 residues. The CDR3: CASSQPQGRETQYF. CDR3 DNA sequence: TGTGCCAGCAGCCAACCTCAGGGGAGGGAGACCCAGTACTTC.

The V gene is TRBV12-2, the J gene TRBJ2-2; the table's TRBD1 call for D was not verified on the DNA. TRBV12-2 is labeled a pseudogene. The length of the CDR3 is 20 residues. The CDR3 is CASRFDSSRNRDEDTGELFF. DNA for the CDR3: TGTGCAAGTCGCTTCGATTCTAGTAGAAACCGGGACGAAGACACCGGGGAGCTGTTTTTT.

The chain has TRBV2 and TRBJ1-4; D might be TRBD1 (6 bases). The V end lost 11 bases, the J end lost 5 bases, and 9 bases lay between the germline ends. This CDR3 region has 11 residues. The germline CDR1 and CDR2 sequences are SNHLY and FYNNEI. CDR3 sequence reads: CAEGGNEKLFF. The CDR3 DNA is TGTGCCGAGGGGGGGAATGAAAAACTGTTTTTT.

This clonotype was recorded once. V gene TRBV6-2 or TRBV6-3 combines with J gene TRBJ2-5, with D unclear. Trimming took off 4 bases at V and 6 bases at J, with 24 bases between the two ends. The CDR3 sequence is 17 residues long. Germline V lookup: CDR1 MNHEY, CDR2 SVGEGT. The CDR3 spells CASSLDPPVAGGKTQYF. The CDR3 region has the DNA TGTGCCAGCAGTTTGGATCCCCCGGTCGCAGGTGGAAAGACCCAGTACTTC.

This chain connects TRBV6-6 to TRBJ1-5; D might be TRBD1 (6 bases). The CDR3 totals 18 residues. Germline lookup yields CDR1 MNHNY and CDR2 SVGAGI (reference sequence). V was shortened by 6 bases and J by 0 bases, with 21 bases between the two germline ends. In DNA form, the CDR3 reads TGTGCCAGCAGCCACGGACAGCGAAGACCCTTTAGCAATCAGCCCCAGCATTTT. Translation: CASSHGQRRPFSNQPQHF.

The rearrangement uses TRBV6-1 and TRBJ2-5; 10 positions match TRBD1. J gave up 5 bases and V 10 bases, and 7 bases lay outside the gene matches. Looked up from germline, CDR1 is MNHNS and CDR2 is SASEGT. This CDR3 has 13 amino acids. CDR3 in amino acids: CAIRDRGGETQYF. CDR3 bases: TGTGCCATCCGGGACAGGGGAGGGGAGACCCAGTACTTC.

This clonotype was seen repeatedly, ten times or more. The chain couples TRBV10-2 to TRBJ2-3; D uncertain. Between the trimmed V and J ends, which lost 4 bases and 4 bases, there was a span of 12 bases. The germline V gene encodes CDR1 WSHSY and CDR2 SAAADI. This CDR3 contains 14 residues. CDR3 amino acids: CASSGGARSDTQYF. The CDR3 DNA sequence: TGCGCCAGCAGTGGTGGAGCGAGGTCAGATACGCAGTATTTT.

This chain connects TRBV6-2 or TRBV6-3 to TRBJ1-1; the D is unclear. Trimming removed 2 bases from V and 4 bases from J, with 17 bases in between. CDR3 length: 16 residues. Germline V lookup: CDR1 MNHEY, CDR2 SVGEGT. CDR3 in amino acids: CASSYRGAWSGTEAFF. CDR3 nucleotides: TGTGCCAGCAGTTACCGTGGAGCGTGGTCGGGCACTGAAGCTTTCTTT.

Only a few counts were recorded for this clonotype. The genes are TRBV6-2 or TRBV6-3 and TRBJ1-2; TRBD1 matches at 7 bases. V lost 6 bases to trimming and J lost 2 bases; unmatched junction nucleotides: 9. The CDR3 is made up of 15 amino acids. Germline V gene data show CDR1 as MNHEY and CDR2 as SVGEGT. DNA for the CDR3: TGTGCCAGCAGGCTATTCGACAGGGAAAACTATGGCTACACCTTC. Translating it yields CASRLFDRENYGYTF.

The CDR3 DNA reads as TGCAGCGTGGAGGACAGGGGAAACACCGGGGAGCTGTTTTTT. The encoded protein is CSVEDRGNTGELFF. The rearrangement joins TRBV29-1 to TRBJ2-2, with 9 bases lining up with TRBD1. Germline V gene sequence: CDR1 SQVTM, CDR2 ANQGSEA. The CDR3 consists of 14 residues. V lost 6 bases, J lost 2 bases, and 4 bases stayed unmatched.

This clonotype was seen ten or more times. This rearrangement joins TRBV7-3 to TRBJ1-2, with D perhaps TRBD1 (5 bases). From germline, CDR1 is SGHTA and CDR2 FQGTGA. V lost 0 bases to trimming and J lost 3 bases, with 17 bases between them. CDR3 length: 17 residues. The CDR3 DNA reads as TGTGCCAGCAGCTTAACGGGCCAGGGTGAAGGGTACTATGGCTACACCTTC. The encoded protein is CASSLTGQGEGYYGYTF.

This clonotype was picked up many times. This chain links TRBV5-4 with TRBJ1-3; weak D call: TRBD1 (6 bases). The CDR3 is 15 amino acids. The V gene lost 4 bases and the J gene lost 0 bases, with 11 bases spanning the gap. The V gene's germline CDR1 is SGHNT and CDR2 YYREEE (reference sequence). The CDR3 DNA follows: TGTGCCAGCAGCGCTGACAGGAGCTCTGGAAACACCATATATTTT. Translation gives CASSADRSSGNTIYF.

The chain couples TRBV2 to TRBJ2-5; TRBD2 aligns across 8 bases. The J segment lost 4 bases and the V segment lost 7 bases, leaving 8 bases of the junction unmatched. In germline, CDR1 is SNHLY, CDR2 FYNNEI. This CDR3 region has 14 residues. The CDR3 loop is CASILAVKGETQYF. The CDR3, as DNA: TGTGCCAGCATACTAGCGGTCAAAGGAGAGACCCAGTACTTC.

This clonotype has a count of ten or more. The chain is built from TRBV4-2 and TRBJ1-4, with D unclear. Germline CDR1 reads LGHNA; CDR2 reads YNFKEQ. V dropped 0 bases and J dropped 8 bases, with 10 bases sitting between them. The CDR3 is 14 residues long. The CDR3 DNA reads TGTGCCAGCAGCCAAGAAGGGCTAGACGAAAAACTGTTTTTT. Its protein is CASSQEGLDEKLFF.

This clonotype was seen at least ten times. The chain is built from TRBV4-2 and TRBJ2-1; tentative D call: TRBD2 (6 bases). Germline CDR1 is LGHNA and CDR2 is YNFKEQ. The CDR3 spans 15 residues. V was clipped by 1 base and J by 6 bases, with 13 bases between them. CDR3 DNA sequence: TGTGCCAGCAGCCAAGGTCCGGGAGCGGGCAATGAGCAGTTCTTC. Protein product: CASSQGPGAGNEQFF.

A note on this clonotype: A read error may be the cause here, since a much bigger clone is one base away. This chain links TRBV5-4 with TRBJ2-3; possible D gene TRBD2, 5 bases. This CDR3 region has 15 residues. CDR1 and CDR2 from the germline V gene are SGHNT and YYREEE (reference sequence). V shed 0 bases and J shed 0 bases, with 8 bases lying between them. The CDR3 DNA sequence: TGTGCCAGCAGCTTGGCACTAGTGAGCACAGATACGCAGTATTTT. Its translation: CASSLALVSTDTQYF.

This clonotype was counted many times. The chain combines TRBV6-5 with TRBJ2-5; D is possibly TRBD2 (6 bases). This CDR3 is built from 13 residues. CDR1 and CDR2 from the germline V gene are MNHEY and SVGAGI. Trimming took off 8 bases at V and 1 base at J, with 11 bases between the two ends. In DNA, the CDR3 is TGTGCCAGCTCTGACGGGGGCCAAGAGACCCAGTACTTC. Translated, it gives CASSDGGQETQYF.

This clonotype was seen repeatedly, ten times or more. V usage is TRBV5-1 and J usage is TRBJ2-1; the D gene could be TRBD1 or TRBD2 (5 bases each). CDR1 and CDR2 from the germline V gene are SGHRS and YFSETQ. The CDR3 covers 15 residues. With 4 bases removed from V and 6 bases from J, the gap between germline ends came to 17 bases. The DNA of the CDR3 is TGCGCCAGCAGCGATCCTGCCGGGACCGCCAATGAGCAGTTCTTC. Residues: CASSDPAGTANEQFF.

The table lists this clonotype with many counts. V usage is TRBV10-1 and J usage is TRBJ2-7, with D unresolved. The CDR3 consists of 17 residues. Germline CDR1 WNHNN, CDR2 SYGVQD (reference sequence). The germline V and J ends were trimmed by 7 bases and 5 bases, with 27 bases remaining between them. This chain's CDR3 is CASTECSPTRTCDEQYF. DNA for the CDR3: TGCGCCAGCACAGAGTGCAGCCCTACACGGACGTGTGACGAGCAGTACTTC.

As for this clonotype: This may arise from a read error, as a much more abundant clone is one base away. This chain connects TRBV29-1 to TRBJ1-1; D is unclear. This CDR3 region has 11 residues. Germline-derived CDR1 and CDR2 are SQVTM and ANQGSEA. CDR3 sequence (DNA): TGCGGCGTCGGGAGGGAGACGGAAGCTTTCTTT. As protein: CGVGRETEAFF. The variable domain in full, completed from reference TRBV29-1 and TRBJ1-1, reads SAVISQKPSRDICQRGTSLTIQCQVDSQVTMMFWYRQQPGQSLTLIATANQGSEATYESGFVIDKFPISRPNLTFSTLTVSNMSPEDSSIYLCGVGRETEAFFGQGTRLTVV.

This clonotype turned up a few times. V and J are TRBV7-9 and TRBJ2-2; 8 nucleotides line up with TRBD1. The germline V gene has CDR1 SEHNR and CDR2 FQNEAQ (reference sequence). The CDR3 has 14 amino acids. The ends lost 5 bases at V and 4 bases at J; junction bases unmatched: 3. CDR3 nucleotides: TGTGCCAGCAGCGCGGACAGGGCCACCGGGGAGCTGTTTTTT. Its translation is CASSADRATGELFF.

This clonotype was found many times. CDR3 sequence reads: CASSQVRGLRMNTEAFF. CDR3 in DNA: TGTGCCAGCAGCCAAGTTCGGGGATTACGGATGAACACTGAAGCTTTCTTT. This chain links TRBV3-1 with TRBJ1-1; no definite D call. The V end was cut by 1 base, the J end by 0 bases, with 15 bases between. The CDR3 extends over 17 amino acids. The germline CDR1 and CDR2 sequences are LGHDT and YNNKEL (reference sequence).

The sample holds a few counts of this clonotype. In DNA form, the CDR3 reads TGTGCCAGCAACACACCGGGACAGGGATCTCAGCCCCAGCATTTT. Translation gives CASNTPGQGSQPQHF. J is TRBJ1-5 and V is TRBV28, with 9 bases aligning to TRBD1. This CDR3 contains 15 residues. After removal of 7 bases from V and 6 bases from J, the junction contained 10 bases not matched to a gene. Germline CDR1 reads MDHEN; CDR2 reads SYDVKM.